The subject of this entry is one TCR beta chain. V shed 0 bases, J shed 4 bases, and the junction held 2 bases outside the gene matches. This CDR3 comprises 14 residues. Germline lookup yields CDR1 SGHAT and CDR2 FQNNGV. Authors' analysis steps: Counts of nucleated cells, estimated from reference gene primer amplification, were obtained. Libraries were prepared by immunoSEQ multiplex PCR; TCRdb keeps only in-frame clonotypes and omits some of them. The D gene and trimming were derived from the DNA, and the V and J assignments and clone size from that table. The sample carries 20,000 to 30,000 clones, roughly 91% recorded once. The data stem from a study of blood T cell repertoires in COVID-19. Study in general: Nucleic acid was either cDNA or gDNA, and it came from T cells, B-cell-depleted T cells, or PBMCs.

The TCR originated in a man between 65 and 80 years old with COVID-19, enrolled during active disease. V is TRBV11-2 and J is TRBJ2-5; 7 bases agree with TRBD2. The sample was peripheral blood. The CDR3 DNA sequence: TGTGCCAGCAGCTTAGATGGACTAGGAGAGACCCAGTACTTC. This translates into CASSLDGLGETQYF.